This TCR beta chain was observed in a study of technical replicates of blood from several donors. Libraries were prepared by immunoSEQ multiplex PCR; TCRdb keeps only in-frame clonotypes and omits some of them. The repertoire holds tens of thousands of clones, with around 92% as singletons. Germline V gene data show CDR1 as SGHRS and CDR2 as YFSETQ. CDR3 length: 15 residues. With 0 bases removed from V and 9 bases from J, the gap between germline ends came to 13 bases. This clonotype originated in a human donor in good health. The rearrangement links TRBV5-1 to TRBJ1-6; D is possibly TRBD1 (5 bases). Sequenced material: T cells isolated from PBMCs. CDR3 in DNA: TGCGCCAGCAGCTTGGCGACGACAGACAGTTCACCCCTCCACTTT. As protein: CASSLATTDSSPLHF.